This T cell receptor beta chain is from a study of shared clonotypes between healthy human individuals. Study results and limitations: When compared with the clonotypes that were shared by all four sorted-subset donors, the non-shared clonotypes turned out to have lower generation probabilities. Sharing across a few donors was seen in 4.5% to 6.5% of naive CD4 clonotypes.

The germline CDR1 and CDR2 sequences are SGHTA and FQGNSA. The V gene end was trimmed by 4 bases and the J gene end by 0 bases; junction bases not matched to a gene: 14. The CDR3 is made up of 19 amino acids. Comments on this clone: The antigen remains unidentified.

Generated by immunoSEQ multiplex PCR, the TCRdb table keeps only in-frame clones and is missing some. This sample has some 380,000 clones, with 90% to 97% found just once. The genes are TRBV7-2 and TRBJ2-7; 11 bases are a match to TRBD1. The sequence was collected from a young man in good health. Sequencing used memory CD8+ T cells sorted from blood. The sample's subset: CD45RO+ cells pooled with CCR7-negative TemRA cells. The CDR3 DNA reads TGTGCCAGCAGCTCCCCGGACAGGGGGCGCGATTCGGGCTCCTACGAGCAGTACTTC. It translates to CASSSPDRGRDSGSYEQYF.